This T cell receptor beta chain appears in the sequencing data of a study of T cell responses to AZD1222 COVID-19 vaccine. Study-wide results and limits: Spike-specific TCR breadth and depth rose after two AZD1222 doses. Seropositivity was recorded at baseline in only 6 or 7 AZD1222 recipients. Donors, mostly white British, included more females; clonal diversity was possibly underestimated. Spike-spanning, vaccine-associated CD4 TCRs were dominant at 160-218 and 743-854.

TCRdb's copy holds only in-frame clones and misses some; the assay was immunoSEQ multiplex PCR. The repertoire holds some 120,000 clones, about 90% seen once, with about 4.2% in the top ten. Only one count was recorded for this clone. What it binds is unknown. The CDR3 has 12 amino acids. CDR1 MGHDK and CDR2 SYGVNS come from the germline V gene. Trimming pared 7 bases from V and 1 base from J, leaving 2 bases between. The source was peripheral blood, collected on day 0 of MenACWY control vaccination. The J gene is TRBJ2-6, the V gene TRBV25-1; D is uncertain. The TCR sequence derives from an adult in good health. The CDR3 is CASTSGANVLTF. DNA of the CDR3: TGTGCCAGCACGTCTGGGGCCAACGTCCTGACTTTC.